This TCR beta chain was profiled in a study of control samples from healthy donors and cancer patients. The CDR3 contains 14 residues. With 5 bases clipped from V and 4 bases from J, the junction kept 8 bases outside the gene matches. Germline V CDR1 and CDR2: MDHEN, SYDVKM. Some clones are missing from TCRdb's copy, which holds only in-frame ones; the method was immunoSEQ multiplex PCR. The profile shows roughly 73,000 clones, approximately 92% of them singletons. Specimen: blood. The sequence came from a woman between 55 and 75 years old in good health. The V gene is TRBV28, the J gene TRBJ2-7; 7 nucleotides line up with TRBD1. The CDR3 DNA sequence: TGTGCCAGCAGTACCGGGACAGTCCCATACGAGCAGTACTTC. It yields the protein CASSTGTVPYEQYF.